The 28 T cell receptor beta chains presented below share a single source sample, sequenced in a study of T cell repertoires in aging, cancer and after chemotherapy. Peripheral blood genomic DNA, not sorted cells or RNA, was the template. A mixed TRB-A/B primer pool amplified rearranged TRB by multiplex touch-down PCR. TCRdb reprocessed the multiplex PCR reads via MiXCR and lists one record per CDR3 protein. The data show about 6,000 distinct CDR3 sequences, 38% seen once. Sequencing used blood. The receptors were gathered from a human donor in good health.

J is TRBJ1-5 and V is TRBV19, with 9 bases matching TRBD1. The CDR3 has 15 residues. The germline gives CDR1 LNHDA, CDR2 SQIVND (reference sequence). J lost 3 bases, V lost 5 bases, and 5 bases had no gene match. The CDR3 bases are TGTGCCAGTAGTCGGACAGGGGCCGTCAATCAGCCCCAGCATTTT. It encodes CASSRTGAVNQPQHF.

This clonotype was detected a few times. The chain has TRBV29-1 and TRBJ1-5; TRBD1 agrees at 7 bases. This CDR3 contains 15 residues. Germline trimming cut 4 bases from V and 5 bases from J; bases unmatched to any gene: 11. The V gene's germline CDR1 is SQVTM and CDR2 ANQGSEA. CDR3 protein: CSVGGTGDRDQPQHF. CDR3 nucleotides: TGCAGCGTTGGGGGAACAGGGGATCGGGATCAGCCCCAGCATTTT.

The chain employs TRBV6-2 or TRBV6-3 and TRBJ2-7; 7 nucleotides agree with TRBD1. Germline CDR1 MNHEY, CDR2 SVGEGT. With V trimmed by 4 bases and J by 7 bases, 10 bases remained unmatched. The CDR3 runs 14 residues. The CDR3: CASSSGQTVEEQYF. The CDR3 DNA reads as TGTGCCAGCAGTTCGGGACAGACTGTGGAGGAGCAGTACTTC.

CDR3 region: CASSSRDSYEQYF. In nucleotides, the CDR3 is TGTGCCAGCTCAAGCCGGGACAGCTACGAGCAGTACTTC. V gene TRBV18 combines with J gene TRBJ2-7; 7 bases match TRBD1. This CDR3 region has 13 residues. CDR1 and CDR2 (germline): KGHSH, LQKENI. V was pared by 5 bases and J by 3 bases, with 4 bases of the junction left unmatched. The full variable domain, its missing parts supplied by reference TRBV18 and TRBJ2-7, is NAGVMQNPRHLVRRRGQEARLRCSPMKGHSHVYWYRQLPEEGLKFMVYLQKENIIDESGMPKERFSAEFPKEGPSILRIQQVVRGDSAAYFCASSSRDSYEQYFGPGTRLTVT.

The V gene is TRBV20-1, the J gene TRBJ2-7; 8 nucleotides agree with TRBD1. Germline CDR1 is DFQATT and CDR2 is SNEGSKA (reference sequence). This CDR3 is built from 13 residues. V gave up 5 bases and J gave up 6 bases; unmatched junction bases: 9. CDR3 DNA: TGCAGTGCTCGGGACAGGTACGAGGGCGAGCAGTACTTC. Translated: CSARDRYEGEQYF.

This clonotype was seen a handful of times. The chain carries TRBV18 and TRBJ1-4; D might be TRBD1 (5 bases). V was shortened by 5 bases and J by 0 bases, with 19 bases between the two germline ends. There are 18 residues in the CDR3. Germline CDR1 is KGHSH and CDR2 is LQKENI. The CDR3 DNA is TGTGCCAGCTCAACCAGAAGGGACCTGGGGGCAACTAATGAAAAACTGTTTTTT. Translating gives CASSTRRDLGATNEKLFF. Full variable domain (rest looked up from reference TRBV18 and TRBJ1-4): NAGVMQNPRHLVRRRGQEARLRCSPMKGHSHVYWYRQLPEEGLKFMVYLQKENIIDESGMPKERFSAEFPKEGPSILRIQQVVRGDSAAYFCASSTRRDLGATNEKLFFGSGTQLSVL.

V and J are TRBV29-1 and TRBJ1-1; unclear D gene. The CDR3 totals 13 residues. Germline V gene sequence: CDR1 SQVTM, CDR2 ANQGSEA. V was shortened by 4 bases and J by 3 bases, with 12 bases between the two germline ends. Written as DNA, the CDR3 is TGCAGCGTTGGACGGCCTGGGGACACTGAAGCTTTCTTT. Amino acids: CSVGRPGDTEAFF. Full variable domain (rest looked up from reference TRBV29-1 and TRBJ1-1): SAVISQKPSRDICQRGTSLTIQCQVDSQVTMMFWYRQQPGQSLTLIATANQGSEATYESGFVIDKFPISRPNLTFSTLTVSNMSPEDSSIYLCSVGRPGDTEAFFGQGTRLTVV.

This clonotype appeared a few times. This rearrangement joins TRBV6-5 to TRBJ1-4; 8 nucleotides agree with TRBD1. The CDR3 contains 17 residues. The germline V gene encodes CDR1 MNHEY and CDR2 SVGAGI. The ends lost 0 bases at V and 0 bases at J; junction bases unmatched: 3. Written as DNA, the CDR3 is TGTGCCAGCAGTTACTCGTCACAGGGGGCAACTAATGAAAAACTGTTTTTT. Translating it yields CASSYSSQGATNEKLFF.

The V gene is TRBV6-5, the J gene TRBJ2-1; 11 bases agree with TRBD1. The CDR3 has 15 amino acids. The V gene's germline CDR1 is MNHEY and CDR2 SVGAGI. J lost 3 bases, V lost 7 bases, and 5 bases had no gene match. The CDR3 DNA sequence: TGTGCCAGCACCTCCGGGACAGGGGGCTACAATGAGCAGTTCTTC. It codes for CASTSGTGGYNEQFF.

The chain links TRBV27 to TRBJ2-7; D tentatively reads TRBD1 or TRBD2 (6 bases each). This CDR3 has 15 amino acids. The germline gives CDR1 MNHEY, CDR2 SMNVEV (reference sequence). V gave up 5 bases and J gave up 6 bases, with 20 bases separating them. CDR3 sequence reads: CASSPEQGTLREQYF. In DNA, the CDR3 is TGTGCCAGCAGTCCGGAGCAGGGGACTCTGCGCGAGCAGTACTTC.

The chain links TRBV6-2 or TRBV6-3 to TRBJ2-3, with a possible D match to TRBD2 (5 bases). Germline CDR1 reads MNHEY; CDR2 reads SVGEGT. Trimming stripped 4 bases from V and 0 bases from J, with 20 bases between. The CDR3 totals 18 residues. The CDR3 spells CASSFQSRIGVSTDTQYF. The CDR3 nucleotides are TGTGCCAGCAGTTTTCAGTCCCGTATCGGGGTTAGCACAGATACGCAGTATTTT.

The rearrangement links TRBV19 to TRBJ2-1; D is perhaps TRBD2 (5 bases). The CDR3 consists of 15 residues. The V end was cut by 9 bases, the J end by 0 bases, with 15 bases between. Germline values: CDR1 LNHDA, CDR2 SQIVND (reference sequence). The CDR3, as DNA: TGTGCCAGCTCGGAGGTCTTAAGCTCCTACAATGAGCAGTTCTTC. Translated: CASSEVLSSYNEQFF.

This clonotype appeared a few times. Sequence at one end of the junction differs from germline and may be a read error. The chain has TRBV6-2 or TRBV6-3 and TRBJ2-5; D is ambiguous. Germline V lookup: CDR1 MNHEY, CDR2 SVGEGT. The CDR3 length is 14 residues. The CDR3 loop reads CAISESNLGETQYF. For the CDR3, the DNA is TGTGCCATCAGTGAGTCGAACCTGGGGGAGACCCAGTACTTC.

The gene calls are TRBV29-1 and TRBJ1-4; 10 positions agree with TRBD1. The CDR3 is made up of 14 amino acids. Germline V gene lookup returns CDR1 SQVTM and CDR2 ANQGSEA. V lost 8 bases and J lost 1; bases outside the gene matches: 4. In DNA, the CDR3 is TGCAGCATACGGACAGGGGGAACTAATGAAAAACTGTTTTTT. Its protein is CSIRTGGTNEKLFF. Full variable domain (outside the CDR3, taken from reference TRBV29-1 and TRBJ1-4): SAVISQKPSRDICQRGTSLTIQCQVDSQVTMMFWYRQQPGQSLTLIATANQGSEATYESGFVIDKFPISRPNLTFSTLTVSNMSPEDSSIYLCSIRTGGTNEKLFFGSGTQLSVL.

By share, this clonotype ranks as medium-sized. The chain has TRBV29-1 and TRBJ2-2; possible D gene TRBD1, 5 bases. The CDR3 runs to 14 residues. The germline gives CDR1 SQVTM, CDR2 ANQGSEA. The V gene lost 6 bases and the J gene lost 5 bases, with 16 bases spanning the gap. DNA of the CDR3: TGCAGCGTGCCAGGGCCTTTTAGGACCGGGGAGCTGTTTTTT. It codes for CSVPGPFRTGELFF.

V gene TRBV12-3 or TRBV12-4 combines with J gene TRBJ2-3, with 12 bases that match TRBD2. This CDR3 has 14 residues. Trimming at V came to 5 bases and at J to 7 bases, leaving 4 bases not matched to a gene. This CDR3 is CASSLGLAGNTQYF. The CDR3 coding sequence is TGTGCCAGCAGTCTCGGACTAGCGGGAAATACGCAGTATTTT.

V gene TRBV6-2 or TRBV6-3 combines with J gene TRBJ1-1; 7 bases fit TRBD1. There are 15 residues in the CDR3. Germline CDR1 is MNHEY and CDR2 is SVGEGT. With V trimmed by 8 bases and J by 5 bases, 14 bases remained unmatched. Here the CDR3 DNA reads TGTGCCAGCCTAGCTCGGGGGACAGTTTCGACTGAAGCTTTCTTT. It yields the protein CASLARGTVSTEAFF.

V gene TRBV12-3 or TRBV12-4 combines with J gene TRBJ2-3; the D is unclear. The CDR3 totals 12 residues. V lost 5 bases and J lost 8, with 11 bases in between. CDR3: CASSPLAPTQYF. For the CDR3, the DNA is TGTGCCAGCAGTCCACTCGCCCCTACGCAGTATTTT.

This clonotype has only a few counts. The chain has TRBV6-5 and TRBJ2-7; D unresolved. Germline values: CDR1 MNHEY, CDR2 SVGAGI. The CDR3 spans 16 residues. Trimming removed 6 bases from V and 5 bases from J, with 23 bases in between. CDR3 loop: CASRFTYDGFNHEQYF. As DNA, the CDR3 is TGTGCCAGCAGGTTTACGTATGACGGGTTCAACCACGAGCAGTACTTC.

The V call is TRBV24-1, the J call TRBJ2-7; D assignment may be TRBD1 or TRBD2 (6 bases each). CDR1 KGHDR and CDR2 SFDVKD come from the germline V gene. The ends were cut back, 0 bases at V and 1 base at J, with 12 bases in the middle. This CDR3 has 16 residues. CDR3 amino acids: CATSDLYGGESYEQYF. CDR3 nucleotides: TGTGCCACCAGTGATTTGTACGGGGGCGAATCCTACGAGCAGTACTTC.

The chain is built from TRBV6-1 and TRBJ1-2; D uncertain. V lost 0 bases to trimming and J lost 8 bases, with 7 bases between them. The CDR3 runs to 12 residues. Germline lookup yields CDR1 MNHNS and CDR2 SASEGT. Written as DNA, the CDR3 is TGTGCCAGCAGTGAAGCACTCCGGGGCTACACCTTC. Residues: CASSEALRGYTF.

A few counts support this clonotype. CDR3 loop: CASSDFYRGAEAFF. For the CDR3, the DNA is TGTGCCAGCAGCGACTTCTACAGGGGGGCTGAAGCTTTCTTT. The chain uses TRBV11-1 and TRBJ1-1, with 8 bases identical to TRBD1. Unmatched junction bases numbered 8, after V lost 5 bases and J lost 6 bases. In germline, CDR1 is SGHAT, CDR2 FQDESV (reference sequence). This CDR3 spans 14 amino acids.

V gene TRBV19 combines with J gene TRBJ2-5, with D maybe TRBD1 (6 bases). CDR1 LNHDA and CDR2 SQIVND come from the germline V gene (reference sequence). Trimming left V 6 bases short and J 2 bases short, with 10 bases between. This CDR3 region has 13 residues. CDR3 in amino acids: CASSEGDQETQYF. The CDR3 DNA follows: TGTGCCAGTAGCGAGGGGGATCAAGAGACCCAGTACTTC.

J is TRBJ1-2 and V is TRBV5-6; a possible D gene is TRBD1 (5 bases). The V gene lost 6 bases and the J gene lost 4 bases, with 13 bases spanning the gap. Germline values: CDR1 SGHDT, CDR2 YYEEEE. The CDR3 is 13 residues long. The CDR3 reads CASTLRGLYGYTF. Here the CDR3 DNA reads TGTGCCAGCACCTTAAGGGGTCTCTATGGCTACACCTTC.

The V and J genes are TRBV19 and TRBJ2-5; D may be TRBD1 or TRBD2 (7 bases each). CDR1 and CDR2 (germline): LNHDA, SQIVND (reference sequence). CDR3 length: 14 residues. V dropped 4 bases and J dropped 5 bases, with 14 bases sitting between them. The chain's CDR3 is CASSRGGGRETQYF. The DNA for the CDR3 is TGTGCCAGTAGTAGGGGAGGGGGCCGGGAGACCCAGTACTTC.

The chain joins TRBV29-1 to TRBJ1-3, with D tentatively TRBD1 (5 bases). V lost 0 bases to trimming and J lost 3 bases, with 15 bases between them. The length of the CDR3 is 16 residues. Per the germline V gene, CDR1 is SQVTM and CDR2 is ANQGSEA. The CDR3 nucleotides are TGCAGCGTTGAAGATAGGCTCGGGGGGTTTGGAAACACCATATATTTT. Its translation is CSVEDRLGGFGNTIYF.

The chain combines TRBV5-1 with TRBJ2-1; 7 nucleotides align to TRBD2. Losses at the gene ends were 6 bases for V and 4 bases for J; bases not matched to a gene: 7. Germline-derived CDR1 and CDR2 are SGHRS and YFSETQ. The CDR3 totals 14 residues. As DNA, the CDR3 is TGCGCCAGCACCCTGGGGGGGGAGTACAATGAGCAGTTCTTC. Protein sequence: CASTLGGEYNEQFF.

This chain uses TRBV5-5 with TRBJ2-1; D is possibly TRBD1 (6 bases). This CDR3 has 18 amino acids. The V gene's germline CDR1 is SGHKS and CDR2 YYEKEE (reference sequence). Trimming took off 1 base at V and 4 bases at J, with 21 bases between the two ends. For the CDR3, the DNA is TGTGCCAGCAGCTTGTCGGCGGTAACAGGGATCTCATACAATGAGCAGTTCTTC. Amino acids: CASSLSAVTGISYNEQFF. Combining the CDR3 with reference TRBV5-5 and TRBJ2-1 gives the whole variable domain DAGVTQSPTHLIKTRGQQVTLRCSPISGHKSVSWYQQVLGQGPQFIFQYYEKEERGRGNFPDRFSARQFPNYSSELNVNALLLGDSALYLCASSLSAVTGISYNEQFFGPGTRLTVL.